The clone carrying this TCR beta chain was observed a few times. Its specificity is unknown. Germline trimming cut 7 bases from V and 4 bases from J; bases unmatched to any gene: 9. The CDR3 totals 14 residues. The record originates from a study of CD8 T cells in ankylosing spondylitis. Regarding the study as a whole: Disease-associated clones were CD8+ and fairly uncommon in peripheral blood. The study looked at matched synovial fluid samples from ankylosing spondylitis patients. Disease-linked clones were reported to be significantly enriched there. One TCR beta motif, made up of about 8 highly homologous variants, appeared characteristic of ankylosing spondylitis blood.

Generation of TCR beta libraries employed quantitative 5'-RACE incorporating molecular barcodes. TCRdb reprocessed the 5' RACE reads via MiXCR and lists one record per CDR3 protein. Of about 90,000 distinct CDR3 sequences detected, roughly 27% appear once; the ten largest clones hold over 50%. The specimen was blood, either unsorted or a sorted T cell fraction (not recorded which). The sequence was collected from a male donor with ankylosing spondylitis or in good health (not recorded which). The chain carries TRBV12-3 or TRBV12-4 and TRBJ2-7, with 8 bases that match TRBD2. The CDR3 DNA follows: TGTGCCAGCAAAAAGCGGGAGATCGGGTACGAGCAGTACTTC. This sequence encodes CASKKREIGYEQYF.